The subject of this entry is one T cell receptor (beta chain). This receptor's antigen is unknown. Nothing much larger sits one base from this clone, and base qualities are not available. Library preparation was by PCR. Data came from an Illumina HiSeq 2500. TCR library preparation used molecular barcoding, with unique molecular identifiers applied to normalize quantification of the TCRbeta repertoire. TCRdb took the public reads, trimmed them with fastp at Q25, ran MiXCR for clone calling and kept in-frame beta chains. Under each unique CDR3 protein, matching rows form one entry showing the most common genes and DNA. The sample table shows 250,000 to 400,000 distinct CDR3 sequences, and around 20% are seen once. The ten largest make up 11% of the sample. The treatment or condition label, as the study defines it: allogeneic hematopoietic cell transplantation with graft depleted of TCRalphabeta T cells and CD19 B cells. The transplant recipients were children given TCRalphabeta/CD19-depleted allogeneic hematopoietic cell grafts.

The CDR3 has 15 amino acids, counting the end cysteine and phenylalanine. The CDR3 DNA has 45 bases and is translated from base 1. CDR1 DFQATT and CDR2 SNEGSKA were looked up in the germline V gene (reference sequence). V lost 0 bases and J lost 0 bases; the stretch between them is 8 bases long. These data belong to a study of T-cell reconstitution after alpha-beta-depleted transplantation in children (dated by TCRdb to 2016 to 2018). Concerning the study at large: T-cell immune reconstitution after TCRalphabeta/CD19-depleted allogeneic hematopoietic cell transplantation in children was quantitatively tracked in the study by means of TCR repertoire profiling. Findings and caveats that apply to the study as a whole: Over subsequent months, a decline in hyperexpanded clone frequencies was noted, and after one year, T-cell counts and TCRbeta diversity were mostly ascribed to newly produced T cells. About two months after transplant, the apparently early recovery of alphabetaT-cell counts reportedly depended on just several hundred clones that had expanded rapidly and came from non-depleted graft cells. In some patients, the high TCRbeta diversity seen at day 60 was put down to recipient T cells and intrathymic progenitors that had survived conditioning.

The clonotype originates from a male patient younger than 18 who had a stem cell transplant for acute lymphoblastic leukemia, so the T cells may come from the graft donor. The chain links TRBV20-1 with TRBJ1-4, with the D gene not confidently named. The source was PBMCs, mostly from graft donor cells, collected 180 days after TCRalphabeta/CD19-depleted stem cell transplant. The DNA sequence reads TGCAGTGCTAGAGATTCCCGCTCAACTAATGAAAAACTGTTTTTT. The encoded protein is CSARDSRSTNEKLFF.